This T cell receptor beta chain was sequenced for a study of blood T cell repertoires in COVID-19. In the study overall: In each case, the material was cDNA or gDNA derived from T cells, B-cell-depleted T cells, or PBMCs.

Original handling: Quantification of nucleated cells was approximated via reference gene primer amplification. This table comes from immunoSEQ multiplex PCR, and its TCRdb copy is limited to in-frame clones, with some not included. V, J and clone size derive from that table, while D and trimming were established from the DNA sequence. The table shows some 140,000 clones, with 75% to 80% occurring only once. Losses at the gene ends were 5 bases for V and 7 bases for J; bases not matched to a gene: 9. The CDR3 is 15 residues long. Germline CDR1 is MNHEY and CDR2 is SMNVEV (reference sequence). This chain links TRBV27 with TRBJ1-1, with 11 bases fitting TRBD1. The receptor's source is a man older than 75 with acute or convalescent COVID-19. The specimen was peripheral blood. CDR3 bases: TGTGCCAGCAGTGGCCAGGACAGGGGGCGAGGTGAAGCTTTCTTT. It yields the protein CASSGQDRGRGEAFF.